These 30 T cell receptor beta chains came from one sample sequenced in a study of blood T cell repertoires in COVID-19. Sequenced by immunoSEQ multiplex PCR; TCRdb stores in-frame clones only, minus some. The sample consists of nearly 300,000 clones, 89% of them appearing once. The sequencing sample was made of PBMCs or T cells enriched from blood (not recorded which). These receptors were collected from a woman aged 50 to 65 who had been exposed to COVID-19.

The chain recombines TRBV2 with TRBJ2-2, with 9 bases lining up with TRBD2. CDR1 and CDR2 (germline): SNHLY, FYNNEI. The CDR3 extends over 14 amino acids. V was clipped by 7 bases and J by 6 bases; unmatched bases: 6. The CDR3 region has the DNA TGTGCCAGCACGCGGGGGGGGGCCCCCGGGGAGCTGTTTTTT. Translation gives CASTRGGAPGELFF. The complete variable domain, with remaining parts taken from reference TRBV2 and TRBJ2-2, reads EPEVTQTPSHQVTQMGQEVILRCVPISNHLYFYWYRQILGQKVEFLVSFYNNEISEKSEIFDDQFSVERPDGSNFTLKIRSTKLEDSAMYFCASTRGGAPGELFFGEGSRLTVL.

The J gene is TRBJ1-6, the V gene TRBV6-2 or TRBV6-3; no definite D call. CDR1 is MNHEY, CDR2 SVGEGT, per germline. The CDR3 is 14 residues long. V lost 5 bases, J lost 9 bases, and 14 bases lay in between. CDR3 in DNA: TGTGCCAGCAGTCCCCAGGTTTTTGGTTCACCCCTCCACTTT. Encoded protein: CASSPQVFGSPLHF.

CDR3 sequence (DNA): TGCGCCAGCAGCCAGAGGGTAGCGGGGGGCTACGAGCAGTACTTC. The encoded protein is CASSQRVAGGYEQYF. This rearrangement joins TRBV4-1 to TRBJ2-7; 10 bases are a match to TRBD2. The CDR3 is 15 residues long. V shed 3 bases and J 3 bases; nucleotides not matched to a gene: 5. The germline V gene has CDR1 MGHRA and CDR2 YSYEKL.

The chain has TRBV5-4 and TRBJ2-2; D possibly corresponds to TRBD1 (6 bases). V lost 0 bases, J lost 1 base, and 10 bases lay in between. CDR3 length: 16 residues. Germline V CDR1 and CDR2: SGHNT, YYREEE (reference sequence). DNA for the CDR3: TGTGCCAGCAGCTTGGGACAGGCGGGGAACACCGGGGAGCTGTTTTTT. Amino acid sequence: CASSLGQAGNTGELFF.

The chain employs TRBV28 and TRBJ1-4, with 8 bases fitting TRBD1. With V trimmed by 6 bases and J by 8 bases, 8 bases remained unmatched. The CDR3 is 14 amino acids. Germline CDR1 MDHEN, CDR2 SYDVKM. The CDR3 here is CASRTTGVDEKLFF. The CDR3 DNA reads TGTGCCAGCAGGACGACAGGGGTTGACGAAAAACTGTTTTTT.

The CDR3 bases are TGTGCCAGCAGCCCGAGCCTGGGACAGCTCTCTGAAGCTTTCTTT. Translating it yields CASSPSLGQLSEAFF. This chain links TRBV3-1 (or the pseudogene TRBV3-2) with TRBJ1-1; 7 positions agree with TRBD1. Losses at the gene ends were 4 bases for V and 6 bases for J; bases not matched to a gene: 11. Germline V gene lookup returns CDR1 LGHDT and CDR2 YNNKEL (reference sequence). The CDR3 is 15 residues long.

V is TRBV6-2 or TRBV6-3 and J is TRBJ2-7; D is ambiguous. CDR1 is MNHEY, CDR2 SVGEGT, per germline. There are 15 residues in the CDR3. Trimming stripped 2 bases from V and 4 bases from J, with 15 bases between. Here the CDR3 reads CASSYHLRRFYEQYF. The CDR3 DNA reads TGTGCCAGCAGTTACCACCTTCGCCGGTTTTACGAGCAGTACTTC.

The rearrangement joins TRBV14 to TRBJ2-3; 8 nucleotides line up with TRBD2. CDR3 size: 15 residues. Germline V CDR1 and CDR2: SGHDN, FVKESK. V shed 4 bases and J 2 bases; nucleotides not matched to a gene: 5. DNA of the CDR3: TGTGCCAGCAGCCGGGGGACTAGGTACACAGATACGCAGTATTTT. Its protein product is CASSRGTRYTDTQYF.

The CDR3 protein is CASSPGQGEHEQFF. The CDR3 nucleotides read TGCGCCAGCAGCCCCGGACAGGGAGAGCATGAGCAGTTCTTC. V gene TRBV5-1 combines with J gene TRBJ2-1; TRBD1 matches at 8 bases. The CDR3 is 14 residues long. Trimming removed 4 bases from V and 8 bases from J; junction bases left unmatched: 8. Germline lookup yields CDR1 SGHRS and CDR2 YFSETQ.

CDR3 protein: CASSPRTSSATDTQYF. The CDR3 region has the DNA TGTGCCAGCAGCCCGCGTACGAGTTCCGCGACAGATACGCAGTATTTT. V is TRBV13 and J is TRBJ2-3, with D uncertain. Between the trimmed V and J ends, which lost 5 bases and 3 bases, there was a span of 18 bases. Germline CDR1 reads PRHDT; CDR2 reads FYEKMQ (reference sequence). The CDR3 extends over 16 amino acids.

J is TRBJ2-1 and V is TRBV4-1, with 10 nucleotides matching TRBD2. Trimming removed 2 bases from V and 7 bases from J; junction bases left unmatched: 8. This CDR3 has 16 residues. CDR1 and CDR2 from the germline V gene are MGHRA and YSYEKL. CDR3 amino acids: CASSQLTSGELNEQFF. CDR3 bases: TGCGCCAGCAGCCAATTAACTAGCGGGGAATTAAATGAGCAGTTCTTC.

J is TRBJ1-5 and V is TRBV28; TRBD1 aligns across 7 bases. This CDR3 has 17 amino acids. The V and J ends lost 6 bases and 0 bases, in that order; junction bases with no gene match: 11. Germline assignment: CDR1 MDHEN and CDR2 SYDVKM. The CDR3 spells CASRDGQAYYSNQPQHF. The CDR3, as DNA: TGTGCCAGCAGGGACGGACAGGCATATTATAGCAATCAGCCCCAGCATTTT.

This clone was seen a handful of times. The chain couples TRBV6-2 or TRBV6-3 to TRBJ1-2; 12 nucleotides line up with TRBD1. Germline CDR1 reads MNHEY; CDR2 reads SVGEGT. Trimming at V came to 6 bases and at J to 5 bases, leaving 10 bases not matched to a gene. The CDR3 loop spans 16 amino acids. CDR3 protein: CASSPGTGGIGYGYTF. The CDR3 nucleotides are TGTGCCAGCAGCCCCGGGACAGGGGGCATAGGATATGGCTACACCTTC.

V usage is TRBV28 and J usage is TRBJ2-7; D may be TRBD1 (6 bases). This CDR3 is 15 amino acids long. Per germline, CDR1 MDHEN and CDR2 SYDVKM. Deletions cut 3 bases from V and 2 bases from J, with 14 bases between. As DNA, the CDR3 is TGTGCCAGCAGTTTCCCCGGGACACCAACCTACGAGCAGTACTTC. Encoded protein: CASSFPGTPTYEQYF.

In DNA, the CDR3 is TGTGCCAGCGGGGGCGGAACCATCTCTGGAAACACCATATATTTT. Translating it yields CASGGGTISGNTIYF. This chain links TRBV6-5 with TRBJ1-3; D may be TRBD1 (6 bases). V was cut by 8 bases and J by 0 bases, with 14 bases left in between. Germline values: CDR1 MNHEY, CDR2 SVGAGI. This CDR3 contains 15 residues.

This clone occurred a few times. The chain is built from TRBV27 and TRBJ1-2; 9 bases align to TRBD1. There are 13 residues in the CDR3. With V trimmed by 5 bases and J by 8 bases, 6 bases remained unmatched. The germline gives CDR1 MNHEY, CDR2 SMNVEV (reference sequence). For the CDR3, the DNA is TGTGCCAGCAGTGCAACAGGGGGCAAAGGCTACACCTTC. Amino acids: CASSATGGKGYTF.

The CDR3 reads CASSQEYTGLYF. CDR3 nucleotide sequence: TGTGCCAGCAGCCAAGAGTACACGGGATTATATTTT. The V call is TRBV4-2, the J call TRBJ2-3, with D tentatively TRBD2 (5 bases). From germline, CDR1 is LGHNA and CDR2 YNFKEQ. The CDR3 length is 12 residues. V gave up 0 bases and J gave up 15 bases, with 13 bases separating them.

V and J are TRBV28 and TRBJ2-4; 10 nucleotides align to TRBD1. V was clipped by 6 bases and J by 8 bases; unmatched bases: 13. Per the germline V gene, CDR1 is MDHEN and CDR2 is SYDVKM. This CDR3 spans 16 amino acids. CDR3 region: CASSPVRGTGVYIQYF. CDR3 in DNA: TGTGCCAGCAGCCCCGTCAGGGGGACAGGGGTTTACATTCAGTACTTC. Full variable domain (outside the CDR3, taken from reference TRBV28 and TRBJ2-4): DVKVTQSSRYLVKRTGEKVFLECVQDMDHENMFWYRQDPGLGLRLIYFSYDVKMKEKGDIPEGYSVSREKKERFSLILESASTNQTSMYLCASSPVRGTGVYIQYFGAGTRLSVL.

V usage is TRBV4-1 and J usage is TRBJ1-4, with D maybe TRBD1 (6 bases). The length of the CDR3 is 17 residues. Looked up from germline, CDR1 is MGHRA and CDR2 is YSYEKL. V lost 1 base to trimming and J lost 7 bases, with 19 bases between them. The CDR3 DNA sequence: TGCGCCAGCAGCCAAGGTTCGTTTAGGCAGGGGAGTGAAAAACTGTTTTTT. It yields the protein CASSQGSFRQGSEKLFF.

The gene calls are TRBV4-2 and TRBJ1-1; TRBD1 might be the D (6 bases). This CDR3 has 15 amino acids. Trimming pared 0 bases from V and 6 bases from J, leaving 14 bases between. Germline V lookup: CDR1 LGHNA, CDR2 YNFKEQ. The CDR3 DNA is TGTGCCAGCAGCCAAGAGTTACAGGGCGGCGCTGAAGCTTTCTTT. Protein product: CASSQELQGGAEAFF.

J is TRBJ1-6 and V is TRBV27; D not certain. There are 15 residues in the CDR3. V was trimmed by 6 bases and J by 2 bases, leaving 11 bases between them. Per the germline V gene, CDR1 is MNHEY and CDR2 is SMNVEV (reference sequence). CDR3 sequence reads: CASSGGVTYNSPLHF. CDR3 nucleotides: TGTGCCAGCAGCGGAGGCGTCACCTATAATTCACCCCTCCACTTT.

J is TRBJ1-4 and V is TRBV7-8; tentatively, D is TRBD1 (6 bases). Trimming took off 8 bases at V and 3 bases at J, with 19 bases between the two ends. Germline-derived CDR1 and CDR2 are SGHVS and FQNEAQ. The CDR3 spans 16 residues. CDR3 DNA: TGTGCCAGCCGAGCAGGGGCTAATTCGGCTAATGAAAAACTGTTTTTT. It specifies CASRAGANSANEKLFF. Based on the CDR3 plus reference TRBV7-8 and TRBJ1-4, the full variable domain is GAGVSQSPRYKVAKRGQDVALRCDPISGHVSLFWYQQALGQGPEFLTYFQNEAQLDKSGLPSDRFFAERPEGSVSTLKIQRTQQEDSAVYLCASRAGANSANEKLFFGSGTQLSVL.

This chain uses TRBV28 with TRBJ1-4, with D tentatively TRBD1 (5 bases). Germline V CDR1 and CDR2: MDHEN, SYDVKM. V was cut by 7 bases and J by 0 bases, with 15 bases left in between. This CDR3 spans 16 amino acids. DNA of the CDR3: TGTGCCAGCACCGATAGGGGCAGTACAACTAATGAAAAACTGTTTTTT. This encodes CASTDRGSTTNEKLFF.

V and J are TRBV9 and TRBJ2-5; 7 bases match TRBD2. The CDR3 runs to 14 residues. V shed 0 bases and J 5 bases; nucleotides not matched to a gene: 4. Per the germline V gene, CDR1 is SGDLS and CDR2 is YYNGEE. The DNA of the CDR3 is TGTGCCAGCAGCGTAGGTGCGGGGGAGGAGACCCAGTACTTC. Amino acid sequence: CASSVGAGEETQYF.

The chain carries TRBV19 and TRBJ1-1; weak D call: TRBD1 (5 bases). V was clipped by 10 bases and J by 3 bases, with 21 bases between them. Germline V gives CDR1 LNHDA, CDR2 SQIVND (reference sequence). The CDR3 consists of 15 residues. CDR3 coding DNA: TGTGCCACCTTATGGGGGGACCGACCCTACACTGAAGCTTTCTTT. Amino acids: CATLWGDRPYTEAFF.

This clone was observed a few times. This CDR3 reads CASSLDRKNSPLHF. The CDR3 DNA follows: TGTGCCAGCTCACTCGACAGGAAGAATTCACCCCTCCACTTT. This chain connects TRBV18 to TRBJ1-6, with D perhaps TRBD1 (6 bases). CDR1 KGHSH and CDR2 LQKENI come from the germline V gene. The CDR3 is 14 amino acids. The V end lost 4 bases, the J end lost 7 bases, and 11 bases lay between the germline ends.

This chain connects TRBV7-9 to TRBJ2-5; tentative D call: TRBD2 (7 bases). The CDR3 sequence is 15 residues long. Germline V gene lookup returns CDR1 SEHNR and CDR2 FQNEAQ (reference sequence). Trimming cost V 1 base and J 2 bases, with 11 bases left between them. CDR3 protein: CASSLGRGLQETQYF. The CDR3 bases are TGTGCCAGCAGCTTAGGGCGGGGGCTTCAAGAGACCCAGTACTTC.

The CDR3: CASSRPDRPYEQYF. The DNA of the CDR3 is TGTGCCAGCAGTAGGCCGGACAGGCCCTACGAGCAGTACTTC. The chain joins TRBV7-9 to TRBJ2-7, with 7 bases fitting TRBD1. The junction had 7 bases not matched to a gene; V was cut back by 6 bases and J by 2 bases. CDR1 SEHNR and CDR2 FQNEAQ come from the germline V gene (reference sequence). The CDR3 runs 14 residues.

V usage is TRBV2 and J usage is TRBJ1-5; D is undetermined. In germline, CDR1 is SNHLY, CDR2 FYNNEI. This CDR3 region has 14 residues. V was pared by 4 bases and J by 8 bases, with 15 bases between. DNA of the CDR3: TGTGCCAGCAGTGTTATTATGGCCGCGGAGCCCCAGCATTTT. Encoded protein: CASSVIMAAEPQHF.

The chain links TRBV7-2 to TRBJ2-7, with TRBD2 identical over 8 bases. J lost 0 bases, V lost 1 base, and 8 bases had no gene match. The CDR3 consists of 17 residues. The germline V gene has CDR1 SGHTA and CDR2 FQGNSA. The CDR3 sequence: CASSLDELAVSSYEQYF. In DNA, the CDR3 is TGTGCCAGCAGCTTAGATGAACTAGCGGTGAGCTCCTACGAGCAGTACTTC.